This record concerns one T cell receptor (beta chain) sequence. Other DNA sequences of this sample code for an identical CDR3. The sample is drawn from a study of blood T cell repertoires in COVID-19. Unmatched junction bases numbered 2, after V lost 3 bases and J lost 2 bases. The CDR3 has 13 amino acids. Per germline, CDR1 SGDLS and CDR2 YYNGEE. Recruits, aged about 18 to 90 years, lived in 20 to 30 US areas. Participants had their cohort set by participant-reported clinical history. Recovered status applied to Cohort 3 donors who had two consecutive negative PCRs. It also applied to those with clearance or with symptom resolution. Under the authors' procedure: The assay estimated nucleated cells by amplifying reference gene primers. The table came from immunoSEQ multiplex PCR; TCRdb's copy has only in-frame clones and leaves some out. V and J calls and clone size are given by that table; D and trimming were obtained from the DNA. The sample consists of some 380,000 clones, 70% to 90% of them appearing once.

The rearrangement links TRBV9 to TRBJ2-7; the match to TRBD1 covers 7 bases. The sample taken for sequencing was PBMCs or T cells enriched from blood (not recorded which). The receptor was isolated from a man in his thirties or forties who had recovered from COVID-19. The CDR3 region has the DNA TGTGCCAGCAGCGCCGGACAGGCCTACGAGCAGTACTTC. Translating gives CASSAGQAYEQYF. Using reference TRBV9 and TRBJ2-7 for the parts outside the CDR3, the full variable domain is DSGVTQTPKHLITATGQRVTLRCSPRSGDLSVYWYQQSLDQGLQFLIQYYNGEERAKGNILERFSAQQFPDLHSELNLSSLELGDSALYFCASSAGQAYEQYFGPGTRLTVT.